The 7 T cell receptor beta chains below were found in one sample sequenced in a study of spatial heterogeneity in lung cancer. TCRdb independently ran MiXCR on the 5' RACE reads; one entry per CDR3 protein. The sample includes some 11,000 distinct CDR3 sequences, roughly 7.9% of them seen just once. Indicated time point: sample taken at primary tumor resection. Study observations and caveats: Mutation counts in tumors were tracked by counts of expanded intratumoral alpha and beta TCRs.

These TCRs are of unknown antigen specificity. The input for sequencing was lung tumor tissue, taken at surgery. All receptors come from a female donor with early-stage non-small cell lung cancer.

This clonotype was seen repeatedly, ten times or more. This chain uses TRBV21-1 with TRBJ1-6; the table assigns TRBD1, which was not confirmed against the DNA. TRBV21-1 is marked as a pseudogene. The CDR3 sequence is 15 residues long. CDR3 coding DNA: TGTGCCAGCAGCAAAATTTACAGGGGAGATTCACCCCTCCACTTT. As protein: CASSKIYRGDSPLHF.

This clonotype was recorded many times. CDR3 region: CASFTGFDGYTF. The CDR3 nucleotides read TGTGCCAGTTTTACAGGGTTCGATGGCTACACCTTC. The chain is built from TRBV28 and TRBJ1-2, with a weak D call TRBD1 (6 bases). Germline V gene lookup returns CDR1 MDHEN and CDR2 SYDVKM. The CDR3 has 12 residues. V lost 9 bases to trimming and J lost 6 bases, with 14 bases between them.

This clonotype was recorded many times. The chain has TRBV2 and TRBJ1-5; 7 bases fit TRBD1. V lost 7 bases to trimming and J lost 4 bases; unmatched junction nucleotides: 10. The V gene's germline CDR1 is SNHLY and CDR2 FYNNEI. This CDR3 has 15 amino acids. The CDR3 DNA reads TGTGCCAGCAAGGCCAGGGGGACGGAAAATCAGCCCCAGCATTTT. Translating it yields CASKARGTENQPQHF.

By share, this clonotype ranks as medium-sized (0.01 to 0.1%). The chain combines TRBV10-1 with TRBJ1-1; unclear D gene. This CDR3 is 11 amino acids long. The V end lost 9 bases, the J end lost 3 bases, and 8 bases lay between the germline ends. Germline values: CDR1 WNHNN, CDR2 SYGVQD (reference sequence). The DNA of the CDR3 is TGCGCCAGTGACGGGTACACTGAAGCTTTCTTT. Protein sequence: CASDGYTEAFF.

This rearrangement joins TRBV20-1 to TRBJ2-3; TRBD2 matches 11 bases. With 5 bases clipped from V and 6 bases from J, the junction kept 10 bases outside the gene matches. CDR1 DFQATT and CDR2 SNEGSKA come from the germline V gene (reference sequence). The CDR3 is 15 residues long. CDR3 in amino acids: CSAGSLAGGIDTQYF. The CDR3 DNA follows: TGCAGTGCTGGAAGCTTAGCGGGGGGGATCGATACGCAGTATTTT.

The chain uses TRBV5-4 and TRBJ2-1, with TRBD2 matching 9 bases. Losses at the gene ends were 2 bases for V and 6 bases for J; bases not matched to a gene: 6. This CDR3 has 15 residues. The germline CDR1 and CDR2 sequences are SGHNT and YYREEE (reference sequence). The CDR3 DNA follows: TGTGCCAGCAGCTTAGCGGGACTAGCTGCCAATGAGCAGTTCTTC. This translates into CASSLAGLAANEQFF.

There are many counts of this clonotype. At one boundary the junction diverges from the germline segment, which might be a read error. This rearrangement joins TRBV20-1 to TRBJ2-1; D might be TRBD1 or TRBD2, each matching 6 bases. The CDR3 is made up of 14 amino acids. Germline V gives CDR1 DFQATT, CDR2 SNEGSKA (reference sequence). CDR3 sequence (DNA): TGCAGTGCTAGCCCCATGGGGGGCTACGATGAGCAGTTCTTC. Translating gives CSASPMGGYDEQFF.